This record concerns one T cell receptor beta chain sequence. Its antigen is not yet known. Base qualities are not at hand, and no much larger clone is one base apart. This specimen comes from a study of beta chain features in type 1 diabetes listed by TCRdb under 2018. A note on the overall study: Patients and healthy donors did not differ in mean age, gender distribution, total cell number or subset yield. A total of some 110 million sorted cells were examined across all samples, and a strong correlation was observed between cell number per subset and RNA yield. Regulatory and stem cell-like memory subsets were obtained from only 8 patients and roughly 8 healthy donors, while naive and central memory subsets were obtained from all 30 or so donors. The study compared the TCRB repertoires of sorted circulating CD4+ T cell subsets in recently diagnosed type 1 diabetes patients with those in matched healthy donors. What the study reported, not specific to this receptor: PCR might favor shorter templates, but patient and control samples were amplified and corrected together, so any skew would affect both groups equally. At VDJ recombination sites, type 1 diabetes patients had fewer insertions and more deleted nucleotides, which implies abnormalities in thymic rearrangement. Type 1 diabetes patients showed a moderate but significant shortening of TCRB CDR3 length in all four CD4+ subsets. Only small numbers of individuals were included in the HLA sub-analyses, which left unresolved whether HLA type had any influence on TCRB rearrangement. Naive, central memory and regulatory TCRB repertoires appeared to be more alike among patients than among healthy donors. Because cDNA was sequenced instead of genomic DNA, highly expressing activated cells could be over-represented, though the groups showed no difference in activation or CD3 levels.

V drops 8 bases and J drops 7 bases, leaving 10 bases in between. From its cysteine to its phenylalanine, the CDR3 spans 11 amino acids. Only CDR3 DNA remains: 33 bases, in frame from the first base. CDR1 and CDR2 are read off the germline V gene as SNHLY and FYNNEI. Each donor gave one peripheral blood draw, averaging roughly 0.11 L, which was collected into heparinised tubes. Naive, central memory, regulatory and stem cell-like memory CD4+ T cells were sorted on a BD FACSAria II using a panel including CD45RO, CCR7, CD25, CD127, CD95 and CD27. Every sorted population had a purity above 98%. Right away, PBMCs were isolated by Lymphoprep density gradient centrifugation and were stained directly, with no culture step. Samples were stained and sorted in pairs, with one healthy donor and one patient per experiment, so that batch effects were minimized. The High Capacity cDNA Reverse Transcription Kit was used to reverse transcribe all of the isolated RNA, meaning that expressed TCRB transcripts were what got sequenced. Naive, central memory and regulatory T cell samples underwent deep immunoSEQ sequencing, averaging roughly 3.4 million total reads per sample. After sorted cells were lysed in RLT buffer, RNA was extracted with DNase-treated RNeasy Micro or Mini kits, with the choice depending on cell number. To prevent cross-contamination, every cell subset was processed on its own, while patient and healthy donor samples were processed together. The immunoSEQ multiplex PCR was used to amplify TCRB sequences from cDNA, generating 87-bp fragments that spanned the CDR3 region. The amplicons were sequenced using the Illumina HiSeq platform. In the authors' own workflow: PCR bias was corrected computationally using synthetic template baselines, and reads within Hamming distance 2 were collapsed, with unmergeable singletons discarded. By aligning reads against IMGT, V, D and J genes, CDR3 length, and insertions or deletions at six rearrangement sites were assigned. Clonotype counts were normalized to sorted cell number within each subset before computing true diversity and Gini coefficients with the tcR R package. The overlap coefficient, calculated on TCRB nucleotide sequences, was used to quantify repertoire sharing. Out-of-frame TCRB sequences from naive cells were analyzed as a proxy for the pre-selection repertoire. TCRdb obtained this table from immuneACCESS and retained in-frame rearrangements with V and J assigned. These tables miss some clones; where compared with another copy, unresolved V genes account for less than half of the shortfall, and the remainder is unexplained. That table is the source of V, J and clone size, and D and trimming were worked out from the DNA. This sample gives 430,000 or so clones in total; over 9.5% of them show up just once. The top ten clonotypes cover more than 0.045% of the sample.

Specimen: naive CD4+ T cells from blood. In the paper's terms, the cell subset or site label means: true naive CD4+ T cells. The V and J segments used are TRBV2 and TRBJ2-3; the D gene lacks a confident call. The TCR comes from a woman between 18 and 29 years old in good health. The nucleotide sequence reads as follows: TGTGCCAGCGGCGACACGTATACGCAGTATTTT. Its translation reads: CASGDTYTQYF.